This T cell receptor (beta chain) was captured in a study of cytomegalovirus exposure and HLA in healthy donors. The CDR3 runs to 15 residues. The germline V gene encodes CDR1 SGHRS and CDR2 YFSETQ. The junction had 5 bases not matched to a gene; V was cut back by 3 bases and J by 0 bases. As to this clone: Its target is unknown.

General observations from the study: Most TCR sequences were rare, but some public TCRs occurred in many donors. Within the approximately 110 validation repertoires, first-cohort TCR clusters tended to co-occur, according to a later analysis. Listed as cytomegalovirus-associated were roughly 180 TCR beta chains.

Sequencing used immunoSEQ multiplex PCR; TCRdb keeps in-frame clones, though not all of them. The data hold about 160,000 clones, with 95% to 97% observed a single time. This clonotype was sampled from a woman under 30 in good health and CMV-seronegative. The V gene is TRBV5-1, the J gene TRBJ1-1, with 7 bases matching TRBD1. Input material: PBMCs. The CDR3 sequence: CASSWVTGVNTEAFF. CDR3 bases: TGCGCCAGCAGCTGGGTTACAGGGGTGAACACTGAAGCTTTCTTT.